This T cell receptor beta chain was obtained from a study of T cells in Graves' hyperthyroidism and ophthalmopathy. Notes on the study in general: A model of 13 V-J features distinguished ophthalmopathy from stable hyperthyroidism.

Patients were aged 18 to 65, had disease duration under 2 months, and had newly diagnosed hyperthyroidism. The CDR3 has 14 amino acids. The V gene's germline CDR1 is SGDLS and CDR2 YYNGEE. Trimming shortened V by 0 bases and J by 5 bases, and 8 bases separated the two germline ends. Amplification yielded TCR beta CDR3 regions, with RNA transcripts as the source. The study used the HTBI primer set for a first-round RT-PCR of the TCR CDR3. MiXCR, run by TCRdb on the multiplex PCR reads, gives a single entry per CDR3 protein. The table includes roughly 740,000 distinct CDR3 sequences, roughly 15% detected once. Points on this clonotype: The antigen is undetermined.

The material sequenced was blood. This chain joins TRBV9 and TRBJ1-4; no clear D. The sequence was collected from a man between 18 and 29 years old with Graves' hyperthyroidism. CDR3 in amino acids: CASSVGLGNEKLFF. Here the CDR3 DNA reads TGTGCCAGCAGCGTAGGGCTGGGGAATGAAAAACTGTTTTTT. The full variable domain, with the rest looked up from reference TRBV9 and TRBJ1-4, is DSGVTQTPKHLITATGQRVTLRCSPRSGDLSVYWYQQSLDQGLQFLIQYYNGEERAKGNILERFSAQQFPDLHSELNLSSLELGDSALYFCASSVGLGNEKLFFGSGTQLSVL.